These 14 T cell receptor gamma chains were sequenced from one sample in a study of gamma-delta T cells after stem cell transplantation. TCRdb re-called the RT-PCR reads with CATT. The table lists 800 or so gamma-chain clones, around 6% of them singletons. Specimen: gamma-delta T cells. These TCRs come from a human donor. It is not recorded whose cells these are; they may come from a transplant donor.

The V and J genes are TRGV9 and TRGJP. Germline CDR1 GITISATS, CDR2 ISYDGTV (reference sequence). The CDR3 runs to 18 residues. Losses at the gene ends were 2 bases for V and 6 bases for J; bases not matched to a gene: 10. The CDR3 coding sequence is TGTGCCTTGTGGGAGGCCACAAGTTTAGAGTTGGGCAAAAAAATCAAGGTATTT. Its translation: CALWEATSLELGKKIKVF.

In its sample, this clone ranks as medium-sized. With only one base between it and a far larger clone, this is likely a read error. The sample holds other DNA sequences that translate to the same CDR3. The CDR3 here is CALWEVQEELGKKIKVF. In DNA form, the CDR3 reads TGTGCCTTGTGGGAGGTGCAAGAAGAGTTGGGCAAAAAAATCAAGGTATTT. The chain carries TRGV9 and TRGJP. CDR1 and CDR2 from the germline V gene are GITISATS and ISYDGTV (reference sequence). The V gene end was trimmed by 0 bases and the J gene end by 5 bases; junction bases not matched to a gene: 4. The CDR3 loop spans 17 amino acids.

This clone is large. This sample also contains other DNA sequences that code for the same CDR3. The chain recombines TRGV9 with TRGJP. Germline CDR1 and CDR2: GITISATS and ISYDGTV (reference sequence). V trimming: 4 bases; J trimming: 3 bases; junction bases outside the gene matches: 3. This CDR3 comprises 16 residues. DNA of the CDR3: TGTGCCTTGTGGGACATGCAAGAGTTGGGCAAAAAAATCAAGGTATTT. It is translated as CALWDMQELGKKIKVF.

This clone was detected a few times. The chain is built from TRGV9 and TRGJP. There are 17 residues in the CDR3. V shed 0 bases, J shed 7 bases, and the junction held 6 bases outside the gene matches. Germline values: CDR1 GITISATS, CDR2 ISYDGTV (reference sequence). The DNA for the CDR3 is TGTGCCTTGTGGGAGGTGAAAGGGGAGTTGGGCAAAAAAATCAAGGTATTT. Its translation: CALWEVKGELGKKIKVF.

In this sample, this clone is large. Other DNA variants within this sample encode the same CDR3. The V gene is TRGV9, the J gene TRGJP. Per germline, CDR1 GITISATS and CDR2 ISYDGTV (reference sequence). This CDR3 has 15 amino acids. The V segment lost 1 base and the J segment 6 bases; nucleotides outside the gene matches: 0. CDR3 loop: CALWEVELGKKIKVF. The CDR3, as DNA: TGTGCCTTGTGGGAGGTAGAGTTGGGCAAAAAAATCAAGGTATTT.

In its sample, this clone is medium-sized (0.01 to 0.1%). A far larger clone is just one base off, so this is likely a read error. Other nucleotide sequences from this sample produce the same CDR3. The V and J genes are TRGV9 and TRGJP. The CDR3 is 16 amino acids. CDR1 is GITISATS, CDR2 ISYDGTV, per germline (reference sequence). Unmatched junction bases numbered 2, after V lost 3 bases and J lost 3 bases. The CDR3 coding sequence is TGTGCCTTGTGGGAGTTGCAAGAGTTGGGCAAAAAAATCAAGGTATTT. This codes for CALWELQELGKKIKVF.

A note on this clone: This DNA's translation and the protein TCRdb lists, from a much larger clone, do not match at residue 5, likely due to a read error; the protein shown is translated from the DNA. This chain joins TRGV9 and TRGJP. Trimming at V came to 5 bases and at J to 5 bases, leaving 6 bases not matched to a gene. This CDR3 has 16 residues. Germline V gene sequence: CDR1 GITISATS, CDR2 ISYDGTV (reference sequence). CDR3 DNA sequence: TGTGCCTTGTGGGGGTCGAAAGAGTTGGGCAAAAAAATCAAGGTATTT. Translating gives CALWGSKELGKKIKVF.

Comment on this clone: The TCRdb record carries a much larger clone's protein, which differs from this DNA's translation at residue 10; a read error is the likely cause, and the protein listed here is the DNA translation. The chain employs TRGV9 and TRGJP. The CDR3 covers 15 residues. Germline V gene data show CDR1 as GITISATS and CDR2 as ISYDGTV (reference sequence). The CDR3 loop reads CALWVQELGEKIKVF. CDR3 sequence (DNA): TGTGCCTTGTGGGTGCAAGAGTTGGGCGAAAAAATCAAGGTATTT.

By share of the sample, this clone is large (0.1 to 1%). This CDR3 is also generated by other DNA sequences in the sample. This chain joins TRGV9 and TRGJP. Trimming cost V 3 bases and J 4 bases; bases outside gene matches: 3. The CDR3 is 16 residues long. Germline V gives CDR1 GITISATS, CDR2 ISYDGTV (reference sequence). DNA for the CDR3: TGTGCCTTGTGGGAGACTCAAGAGTTGGGCAAAAAAATCAAGGTATTT. It encodes CALWETQELGKKIKVF.

This clone is categorized as medium-sized. The rearrangement joins TRGV2 to TRGJP1. After removal of 0 bases from V and 1 base from J, the junction contained 5 bases not matched to a gene. The CDR3 has 16 amino acids. Looked up from germline, CDR1 is EGSNGY and CDR2 is YDSYNSKV. The CDR3 DNA follows: TGTGCCACCTGGGACGGGCCGGGTACCACTGGTTGGTTCAAGATATTT. Amino acids: CATWDGPGTTGWFKIF.

This clone has a handful of counts. This could be a read error, since a much larger clone is one nucleotide away. Distinct nucleotide sequences in the sample also encode this CDR3. In DNA form, the CDR3 reads TGTGCCTTGTGGGAGACTCAGGAGTTGGGCAAAAAAATCAAGGTATTT. It encodes CALWETQELGKKIKVF. The chain links TRGV9 to TRGJP. J was trimmed by 7 bases and V by 3 bases; bases with no gene match: 6. The CDR3 has 16 amino acids. Germline CDR1 reads GITISATS; CDR2 reads ISYDGTV (reference sequence).

Points on this clone: The TCRdb record carries a much larger clone's protein, which differs from this DNA's translation at residue 7; a read error is the likely cause, and the protein listed here is the DNA translation. The rearrangement joins TRGV9 to TRGJP. Per germline, CDR1 GITISATS and CDR2 ISYDGTV (reference sequence). The ends lost 2 bases at V and 6 bases at J; junction bases unmatched: 7. The CDR3 is made up of 17 amino acids. The CDR3 nucleotides read TGTGCCTTGTGGGAGGCACGCTTAGAGTTGGGCAAAAAAATCAAGGTATTT. As protein: CALWEARLELGKKIKVF.

A note on this clone: A much larger clone sits a single nucleotide away, making a read error possible. Other nucleotide sequences in the sample specify the same CDR3. The chain is built from TRGV9 and TRGJP. CDR1 GITISATS and CDR2 ISYDGTV come from the germline V gene (reference sequence). CDR3 size: 22 residues. The CDR3 region is CALWEVASARLLGELGKKIKVF. CDR3 bases: TGTGCCTTGTGGGAGGTGGCCTCAGCACGGTTGTTGGGAGAGTTGGGCAAAAAAATCAAGGTATTC.

Within the sample, this clone is large. Being one base from a much bigger clone, this may be a read error. The sample carries other DNA sequences with the same CDR3. The CDR3 is CALWEVEELGKKIKVF. CDR3 DNA: TGTGCCTTGTGGGAGGTGGAAGAGTTGGGCAAAAAAATCAAGGTATTT. The chain links TRGV9 to TRGJP. The CDR3 is 16 amino acids. V dropped 0 bases and J dropped 5; count of bases not matched to a gene: 1. Germline V lookup: CDR1 GITISATS, CDR2 ISYDGTV (reference sequence).